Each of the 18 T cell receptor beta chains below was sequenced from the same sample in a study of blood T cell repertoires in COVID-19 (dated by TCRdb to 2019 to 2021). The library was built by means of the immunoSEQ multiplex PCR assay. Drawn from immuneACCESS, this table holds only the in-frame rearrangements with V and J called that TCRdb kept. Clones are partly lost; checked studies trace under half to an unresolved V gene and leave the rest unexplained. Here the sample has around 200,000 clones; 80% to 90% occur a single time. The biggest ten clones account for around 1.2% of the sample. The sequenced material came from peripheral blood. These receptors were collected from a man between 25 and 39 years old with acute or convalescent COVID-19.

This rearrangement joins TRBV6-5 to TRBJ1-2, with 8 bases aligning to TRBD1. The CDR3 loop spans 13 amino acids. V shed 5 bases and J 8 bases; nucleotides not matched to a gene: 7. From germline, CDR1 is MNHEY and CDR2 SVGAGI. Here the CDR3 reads CASSLDRVEGYTF. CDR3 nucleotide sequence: TGTGCCAGCAGTCTGGACAGGGTGGAAGGCTACACCTTC.

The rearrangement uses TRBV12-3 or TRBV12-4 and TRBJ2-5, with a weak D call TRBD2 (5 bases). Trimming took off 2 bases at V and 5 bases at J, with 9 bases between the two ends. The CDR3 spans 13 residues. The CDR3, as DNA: TGTGCCAGCAGTTTACGGGGATTGGAGACCCAGTACTTC. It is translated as CASSLRGLETQYF.

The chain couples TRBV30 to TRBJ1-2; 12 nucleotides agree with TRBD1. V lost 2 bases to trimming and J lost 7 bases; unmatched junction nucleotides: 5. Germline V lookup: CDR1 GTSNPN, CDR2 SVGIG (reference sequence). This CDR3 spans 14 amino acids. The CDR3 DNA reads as TGTGCCTGGAGTCCGGGACAGGGGGCCGGTGGCTACACCTTC. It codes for CAWSPGQGAGGYTF.

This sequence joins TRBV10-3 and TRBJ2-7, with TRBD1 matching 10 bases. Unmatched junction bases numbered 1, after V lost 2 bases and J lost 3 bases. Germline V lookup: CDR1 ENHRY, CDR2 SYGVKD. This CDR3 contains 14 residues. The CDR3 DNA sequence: TGTGCCATCAGTGAGAGGACAGGGGGCTACGAGCAGTACTTC. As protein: CAISERTGGYEQYF.

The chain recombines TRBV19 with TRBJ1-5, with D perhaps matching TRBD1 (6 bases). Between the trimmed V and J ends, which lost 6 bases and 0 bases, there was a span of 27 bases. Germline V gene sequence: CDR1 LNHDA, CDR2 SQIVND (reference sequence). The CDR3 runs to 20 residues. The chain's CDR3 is CASRPGRSGERDFSNQPQHF. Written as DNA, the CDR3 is TGTGCCAGTAGGCCCGGCCGGTCAGGGGAGAGGGATTTTAGCAATCAGCCCCAGCATTTT.

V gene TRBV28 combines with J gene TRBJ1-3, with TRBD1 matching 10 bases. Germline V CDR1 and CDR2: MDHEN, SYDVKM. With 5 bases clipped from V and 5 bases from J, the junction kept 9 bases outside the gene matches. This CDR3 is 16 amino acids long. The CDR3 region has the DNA TGTGCCAGCAGTACCCCCGGGACAGGGGCCCGAAACACCATATATTTT. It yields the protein CASSTPGTGARNTIYF.

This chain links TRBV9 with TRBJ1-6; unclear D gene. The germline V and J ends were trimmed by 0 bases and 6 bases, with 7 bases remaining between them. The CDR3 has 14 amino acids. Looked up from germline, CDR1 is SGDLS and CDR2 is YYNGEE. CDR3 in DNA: TGTGCCAGCAGCGTAGACACCAGTAATTCACCCCTCCACTTT. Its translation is CASSVDTSNSPLHF. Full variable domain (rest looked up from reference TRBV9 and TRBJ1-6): DSGVTQTPKHLITATGQRVTLRCSPRSGDLSVYWYQQSLDQGLQFLIQYYNGEERAKGNILERFSAQQFPDLHSELNLSSLELGDSALYFCASSVDTSNSPLHFGNGTRLTVT.

CDR3 DNA sequence: TGTGCCAGCAGCGGACCGTCGGGAGGGGAGAACACTGAAGCTTTCTTT. This sequence encodes CASSGPSGGENTEAFF. This chain joins TRBV2 and TRBJ1-1; maybe TRBD1 (5 bases). Trimming removed 6 bases from V and 1 base from J, with 18 bases in between. There are 16 residues in the CDR3. Looked up from germline, CDR1 is SNHLY and CDR2 is FYNNEI.

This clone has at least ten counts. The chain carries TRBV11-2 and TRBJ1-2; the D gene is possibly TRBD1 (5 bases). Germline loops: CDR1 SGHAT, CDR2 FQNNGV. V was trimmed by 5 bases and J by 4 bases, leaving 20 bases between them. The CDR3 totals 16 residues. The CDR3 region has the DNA TGTGCCAGCAGCCCCTCCTCCACAGGAGTGGGCTATGGCTACACCTTC. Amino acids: CASSPSSTGVGYGYTF.

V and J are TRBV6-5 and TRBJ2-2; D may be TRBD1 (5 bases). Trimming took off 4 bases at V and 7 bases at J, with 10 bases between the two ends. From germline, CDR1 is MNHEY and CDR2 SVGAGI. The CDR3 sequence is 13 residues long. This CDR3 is CASSSGWGGELFF. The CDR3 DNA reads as TGTGCCAGCAGTTCAGGGTGGGGCGGGGAGCTGTTTTTT.

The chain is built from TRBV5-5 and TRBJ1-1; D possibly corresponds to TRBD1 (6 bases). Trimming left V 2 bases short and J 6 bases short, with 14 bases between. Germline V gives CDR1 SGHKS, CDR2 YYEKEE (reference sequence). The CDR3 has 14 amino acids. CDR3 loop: CASSFYRVGSEAFF. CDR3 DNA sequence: TGTGCCAGCAGCTTCTACAGGGTCGGTTCTGAAGCTTTCTTT. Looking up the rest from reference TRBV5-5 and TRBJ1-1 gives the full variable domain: DAGVTQSPTHLIKTRGQQVTLRCSPISGHKSVSWYQQVLGQGPQFIFQYYEKEERGRGNFPDRFSARQFPNYSSELNVNALLLGDSALYLCASSFYRVGSEAFFGQGTRLTVV.

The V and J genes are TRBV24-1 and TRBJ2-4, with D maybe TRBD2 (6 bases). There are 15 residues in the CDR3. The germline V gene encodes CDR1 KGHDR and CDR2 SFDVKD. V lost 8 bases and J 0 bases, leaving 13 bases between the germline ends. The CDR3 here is CATTGSGLAKNIQYF. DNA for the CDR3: TGTGCCACCACCGGTAGCGGACTAGCCAAAAACATTCAGTACTTC.

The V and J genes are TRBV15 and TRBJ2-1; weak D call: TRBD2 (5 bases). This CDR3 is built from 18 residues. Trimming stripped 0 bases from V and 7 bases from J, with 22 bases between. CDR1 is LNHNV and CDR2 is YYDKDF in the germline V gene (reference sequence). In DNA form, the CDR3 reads TGTGCCACCAGCAGAGATCGGGGTGGTCAGACGCGTATGAATGAGCAGTTCTTC. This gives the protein CATSRDRGGQTRMNEQFF.

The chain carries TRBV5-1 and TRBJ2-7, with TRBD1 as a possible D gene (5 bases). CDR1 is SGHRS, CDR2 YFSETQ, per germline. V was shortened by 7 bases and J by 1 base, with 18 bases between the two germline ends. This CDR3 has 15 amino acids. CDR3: CASRAQGRGSYEQYF. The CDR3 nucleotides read TGCGCCAGCCGAGCGCAGGGTAGGGGATCCTACGAGCAGTACTTC. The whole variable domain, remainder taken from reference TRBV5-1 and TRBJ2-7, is KAGVTQTPRYLIKTRGQQVTLSCSPISGHRSVSWYQQTPGQGLQFLFEYFSETQRNKGNFPGRFSGRQFSNSRSEMNVSTLELGDSALYLCASRAQGRGSYEQYFGPGTRLTVT.

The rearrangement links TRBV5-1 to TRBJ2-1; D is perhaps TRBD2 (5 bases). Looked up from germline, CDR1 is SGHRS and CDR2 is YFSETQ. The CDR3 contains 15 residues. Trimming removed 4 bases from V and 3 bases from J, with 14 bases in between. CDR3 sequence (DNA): TGCGCCAGCAGCATGGACTCCGATTACTACAATGAGCAGTTCTTC. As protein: CASSMDSDYYNEQFF.

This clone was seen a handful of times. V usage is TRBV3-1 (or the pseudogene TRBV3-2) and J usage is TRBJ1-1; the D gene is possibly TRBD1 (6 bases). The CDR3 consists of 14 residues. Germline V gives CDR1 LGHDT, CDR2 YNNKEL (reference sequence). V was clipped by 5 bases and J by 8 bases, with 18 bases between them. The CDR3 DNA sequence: TGTGCCAGCAGCGCCTACGTGGACAGAAACGAAGCTTTCTTT. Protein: CASSAYVDRNEAFF.

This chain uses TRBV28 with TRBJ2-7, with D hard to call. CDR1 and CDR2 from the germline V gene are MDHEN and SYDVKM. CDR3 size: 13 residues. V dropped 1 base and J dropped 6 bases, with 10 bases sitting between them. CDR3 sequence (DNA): TGTGCCAGCAGTTTATACCCGAGGCCCGAGCAGTACTTC. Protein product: CASSLYPRPEQYF.

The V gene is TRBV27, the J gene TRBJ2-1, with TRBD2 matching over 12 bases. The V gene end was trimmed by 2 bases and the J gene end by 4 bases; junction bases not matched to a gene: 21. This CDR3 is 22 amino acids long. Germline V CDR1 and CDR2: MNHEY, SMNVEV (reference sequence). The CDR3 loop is CASSLPTTYGRPTSGRYNEQFF. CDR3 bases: TGTGCCAGCAGTTTACCCACTACGTACGGGCGCCCCACTAGCGGGAGGTACAATGAGCAGTTCTTC.